These 6 T cell receptor beta chains originate from one sample sequenced in a study of cytomegalovirus exposure and HLA in healthy donors. The assay was immunoSEQ multiplex PCR, and TCRdb's table has in-frame clones only and misses some. The sample yields 200,000 to 250,000 clones, roughly 87% seen once. Sequencing was done on a sample of PBMCs. The origin of the receptors is a woman aged 18 to 35 in good health and CMV-seropositive.

The chain joins TRBV28 to TRBJ1-2, with D possibly being TRBD1 (5 bases). The ends were cut back, 6 bases at V and 7 bases at J, with 18 bases in the middle. Germline loops: CDR1 MDHEN, CDR2 SYDVKM. The length of the CDR3 is 14 residues. CDR3 sequence reads: CASRRGLRVSGYTF. The CDR3 coding sequence is TGTGCCAGCAGGCGGGGCCTGCGGGTTTCTGGCTACACCTTC.

The chain couples TRBV27 to TRBJ1-5; TRBD1 is a possible D gene (6 bases). Between the trimmed V and J ends, which lost 6 bases and 3 bases, there was a span of 9 bases. This CDR3 is built from 13 residues. In germline, CDR1 is MNHEY, CDR2 SMNVEV (reference sequence). The chain's CDR3 is CASRQGINQPQHF. The CDR3 bases are TGTGCCAGCAGACAGGGTATCAATCAGCCCCAGCATTTT.

The gene calls are TRBV28 and TRBJ1-1; 7 bases line up with TRBD1. The germline V gene encodes CDR1 MDHEN and CDR2 SYDVKM. The CDR3 contains 16 residues. With V trimmed by 8 bases and J by 1 base, 13 bases remained unmatched. CDR3 loop: CASVPSWTGWNTEAFF. In nucleotides, the CDR3 is TGTGCCAGCGTACCATCCTGGACAGGCTGGAACACTGAAGCTTTCTTT.

This chain connects TRBV7-3 to TRBJ1-5; tentatively, D is TRBD1 (6 bases). V was clipped by 9 bases and J by 7 bases, with 16 bases between them. Germline CDR1 SGHTA, CDR2 FQGTGA. There are 13 residues in the CDR3. CDR3: CARGQRARQPQHF. CDR3 coding DNA: TGTGCCAGAGGACAGAGGGCAAGACAGCCCCAGCATTTT.

The CDR3 DNA is TGTGCCAGTAGCCTGACTAGCGGGGCTCTTACGGAGCAGTACTTC. It encodes CASSLTSGALTEQYF. The chain carries TRBV19 and TRBJ2-7, with 11 bases identical to TRBD2. V shed 6 bases, J shed 7 bases, and the junction held 11 bases outside the gene matches. Per the germline V gene, CDR1 is LNHDA and CDR2 is SQIVND (reference sequence). The CDR3 has 15 residues.

The rearrangement links TRBV10-3 to TRBJ2-3; 10 bases match TRBD2. With V trimmed by 6 bases and J by 6 bases, 12 bases remained unmatched. The CDR3 has 16 residues. Germline assignment: CDR1 ENHRY and CDR2 SYGVKD. The CDR3 DNA sequence: TGTGCCATCAGCGAGGGACTAGCGAGCGTGGGGGATACGCAGTATTTT. It encodes CAISEGLASVGDTQYF.